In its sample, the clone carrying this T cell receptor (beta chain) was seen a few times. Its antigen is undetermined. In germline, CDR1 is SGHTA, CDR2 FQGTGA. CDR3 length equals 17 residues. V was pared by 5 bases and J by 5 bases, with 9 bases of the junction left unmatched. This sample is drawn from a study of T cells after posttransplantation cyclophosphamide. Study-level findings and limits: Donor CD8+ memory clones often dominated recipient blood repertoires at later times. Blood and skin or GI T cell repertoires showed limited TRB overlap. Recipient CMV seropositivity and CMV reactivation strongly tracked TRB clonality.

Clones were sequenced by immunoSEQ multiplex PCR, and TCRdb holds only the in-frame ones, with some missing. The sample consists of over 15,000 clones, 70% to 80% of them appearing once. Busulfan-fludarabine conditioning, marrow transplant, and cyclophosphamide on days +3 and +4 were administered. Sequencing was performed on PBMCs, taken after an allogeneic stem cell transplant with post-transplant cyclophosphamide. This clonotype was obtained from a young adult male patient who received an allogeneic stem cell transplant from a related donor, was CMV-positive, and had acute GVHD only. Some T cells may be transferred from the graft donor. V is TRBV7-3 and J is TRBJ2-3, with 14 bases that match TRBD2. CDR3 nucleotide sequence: TGTGCCAGCAGCCAAGGACTAGCGGGGGGACGAGGAGATACGCAGTATTTT. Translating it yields CASSQGLAGGRGDTQYF.